This is a list of T cell receptor beta chains from one sample in a study of follicular helper T cells after annual influenza vaccination. The protocol was immunoSEQ multiplex PCR, while the TCRdb copy is restricted to in-frame clones and leaves out a portion. The table records roughly 9,600 clones, 80% to 85% of them present only once. This sample comprised CXCR5- memory CD4+ T cells sorted from blood, obtained 7 days after influenza vaccination. These receptors were obtained from an adult who received the influenza vaccine. CDR3s include the opening cysteine and the closing phenylalanine or tryptophan. A D gene is named only where the DNA matches it firmly. Expanded clones get a size class; other rows say once, few or many, or leave the size out.

abundance: -
j_gene: TRBJ2-2
v_gene: TRBV6-6
d_gene: TRBD2
CDR3aa: CASLKLADTGELFF
CDR3nt: TGTGCCAGCTTGAAACTAGCGGACACCGGGGAGCTGTTTTTT

abundance: -
j_gene: TRBJ1-5
v_gene: TRBV30
d_gene: -
CDR3aa: CAWSVRGDQPQHF
CDR3nt: TGTGCCTGGAGTGTACGGGGGGATCAGCCCCAGCATTTT

abundance: once
j_gene: TRBJ1-1
v_gene: TRBV7-8
d_gene: -
CDR3aa: CASSVTGENTEAFF
CDR3nt: TGTGCCAGCAGCGTGACAGGAGAGAACACTGAAGCTTTCTTT

abundance: -
j_gene: TRBJ1-1
v_gene: TRBV25-1
d_gene: TRBD1
CDR3aa: CASSEYGQGNTEAFF
CDR3nt: TGTGCCAGCAGTGAATATGGACAGGGGAACACTGAAGCTTTCTTT

abundance: -
j_gene: TRBJ2-3
v_gene: TRBV27
d_gene: -
CDR3aa: CASSLKQTASSRTDTQYF
CDR3nt: TGTGCCAGCAGTTTAAAGCAGACAGCTTCAAGCCGCACAGATACGCAGTATTTT

abundance: -
j_gene: TRBJ2-3
v_gene: TRBV5-1
d_gene: TRBD2
CDR3aa: CASSSSSSGSPDTQYF
CDR3nt: TGCGCCAGCAGCTCCTCTAGTAGCGGGAGCCCAGATACGCAGTATTTT

abundance: -
j_gene: TRBJ1-2
v_gene: TRBV29-1
d_gene: -
CDR3aa: CSVEDHGNRGYTF
CDR3nt: TGCAGCGTTGAAGATCATGGTAATCGGGGCTACACCTTC

abundance: -
j_gene: TRBJ1-1
v_gene: TRBV30
d_gene: TRBD1
CDR3aa: CAWSSLTGYTEAFF
CDR3nt: TGTGCCTGGAGTTCACTGACAGGGTACACTGAAGCTTTCTTT

abundance: once
j_gene: TRBJ1-2
v_gene: TRBV28
d_gene: -
CDR3aa: CASRGTYGYTF
CDR3nt: TGTGCCAGCCGGGGGACCTATGGCTACACCTTC

abundance: -
j_gene: TRBJ1-5
v_gene: TRBV6-1
d_gene: -
CDR3aa: CASSEAGLHQPQHF
CDR3nt: TGTGCCAGCAGTGAAGCAGGGCTACATCAGCCCCAGCATTTT

abundance: -
j_gene: TRBJ2-7
v_gene: TRBV18
d_gene: TRBD2
CDR3aa: CASSPRGGRRTSYEQYF
CDR3nt: TGTGCCAGCTCACCCCGGGGGGGGCGGAGGACCTCCTACGAGCAGTACTTC

abundance: -
j_gene: TRBJ2-5
v_gene: TRBV7-6
d_gene: TRBD2
CDR3aa: CASKGAGTSGNQETQYF
CDR3nt: TGTGCCAGCAAAGGGGCCGGGACTAGCGGGAACCAAGAGACCCAGTACTTC

abundance: few
j_gene: TRBJ2-5
v_gene: TRBV19
d_gene: TRBD2
CDR3aa: CASSFGLAETQYF
CDR3nt: TGTGCCAGTAGTTTCGGACTAGCGGAGACCCAGTACTTC

abundance: -
j_gene: TRBJ1-1
v_gene: TRBV2
d_gene: -
CDR3aa: CASRGDGQSNTEAFF
CDR3nt: TGTGCCAGCCGGGGGGACGGCCAGTCGAACACTGAAGCTTTCTTT

abundance: few
j_gene: TRBJ1-1
v_gene: TRBV19
d_gene: -
CDR3aa: CAGDRNTEAFF
CDR3nt: TGTGCCGGTGACAGGAACACTGAAGCTTTCTTT

abundance: -
j_gene: TRBJ2-1
v_gene: TRBV19
d_gene: -
CDR3aa: CASSTLLGGGSYNEQFF
CDR3nt: TGTGCCAGTAGCACCCTTTTGGGGGGAGGCTCCTACAATGAGCAGTTCTTC

abundance: -
j_gene: TRBJ2-2
v_gene: TRBV19
d_gene: TRBD1
CDR3aa: CASSDRGQSTGELFF
CDR3nt: TGTGCCAGTAGTGACAGGGGGCAAAGCACCGGGGAGCTGTTTTTT

abundance: -
j_gene: TRBJ1-1
v_gene: TRBV18
d_gene: TRBD1
CDR3aa: CASSPLDRDTEAFF
CDR3nt: TGTGCCAGCTCACCCCTGGACAGGGACACTGAAGCTTTCTTT

abundance: -
j_gene: TRBJ2-7
v_gene: TRBV10-1
d_gene: -
CDR3aa: CASSESGQSGEQYF
CDR3nt: TGCGCCAGCAGTGAGTCCGGGCAATCGGGGGAGCAGTACTTC

abundance: -
j_gene: TRBJ1-2
v_gene: TRBV15
d_gene: -
CDR3aa: CATSRDVGGRDGYTF
CDR3nt: TGTGCCACCAGCAGAGACGTCGGGGGACGGGATGGCTACACCTTC

abundance: -
j_gene: TRBJ2-5
v_gene: TRBV19
d_gene: -
CDR3aa: CASSIPGVGETQYF
CDR3nt: TGTGCCAGTAGTATTCCAGGGGTTGGAGAGACCCAGTACTTC

abundance: -
j_gene: TRBJ1-3
v_gene: TRBV18
d_gene: -
CDR3aa: CASSPPDGGVGNTIYF
CDR3nt: TGTGCCAGCTCACCACCGGACGGGGGTGTTGGAAACACCATATATTTT

abundance: -
j_gene: TRBJ1-1
v_gene: TRBV28
d_gene: -
CDR3aa: CASSPTGTPSLNTEAFF
CDR3nt: TGTGCCAGCAGTCCGACCGGGACACCAAGCTTGAACACTGAAGCTTTCTTT

abundance: -
j_gene: TRBJ2-1
v_gene: TRBV28
d_gene: TRBD2
CDR3aa: CASRDLAGSYNEQFF
CDR3nt: TGTGCCAGCAGGGATCTAGCGGGTTCCTACAATGAGCAGTTCTTC

abundance: -
j_gene: TRBJ2-7
v_gene: TRBV30
d_gene: TRBD2
CDR3aa: CAWTLGTSGYEQYF
CDR3nt: TGTGCCTGGACCTTGGGGACTAGCGGTTACGAGCAGTACTTC

abundance: -
j_gene: TRBJ2-5
v_gene: TRBV6-5
d_gene: -
CDR3aa: CASRSSGLRETQYF
CDR3nt: TGTGCCAGCAGGTCGTCGGGGTTACGCGAGACCCAGTACTTC

abundance: -
j_gene: TRBJ2-7
v_gene: TRBV5-5
d_gene: TRBD2
CDR3aa: CASSLVLAGGYEQYF
CDR3nt: TGTGCCAGCAGCTTGGTTCTAGCGGGCGGGTACGAGCAGTACTTC

abundance: -
j_gene: TRBJ2-3
v_gene: TRBV6-5
d_gene: -
CDR3aa: CASSYSAGTDTQYF
CDR3nt: TGTGCCAGCAGTTACTCCGCGGGCACAGATACGCAGTATTTT

abundance: once
j_gene: TRBJ1-4
v_gene: TRBV7-2
d_gene: -
CDR3aa: CASSFGAANEKLFF
CDR3nt: TGTGCCAGCAGCTTTGGGGCGGCTAATGAAAAACTGTTTTTT

abundance: -
j_gene: TRBJ2-6
v_gene: TRBV7-2
d_gene: -
CDR3aa: CASSLIYSGANVLTF
CDR3nt: TGTGCCAGCAGCTTAATATACTCTGGGGCCAACGTCCTGACTTTC

abundance: -
j_gene: TRBJ1-5
v_gene: TRBV19
d_gene: -
CDR3aa: CASRIYGARNQPQHF
CDR3nt: TGTGCCAGTAGAATTTACGGGGCCAGAAATCAGCCCCAGCATTTT

abundance: -
j_gene: TRBJ2-1
v_gene: TRBV14
d_gene: -
CDR3aa: CASSQDIIATGNEQFF
CDR3nt: TGTGCCAGCAGCCAAGATATAATAGCAACGGGCAATGAGCAGTTCTTC

abundance: -
j_gene: TRBJ2-5
v_gene: TRBV18
d_gene: TRBD1
CDR3aa: CASSPALGQGGGGETQYF
CDR3nt: TGTGCCAGCTCACCGGCGTTGGGACAGGGAGGAGGTGGAGAGACCCAGTACTTC

abundance: -
j_gene: TRBJ2-4
v_gene: TRBV28
d_gene: TRBD1
CDR3aa: CASSSGTGTKNIQYF
CDR3nt: TGTGCCAGCAGTTCGGGGACAGGGACCAAAAACATTCAGTACTTC

abundance: few
j_gene: TRBJ2-1
v_gene: TRBV7-9
d_gene: TRBD2
CDR3aa: CASSEIAGGHSEQFF
CDR3nt: TGTGCCAGCAGTGAGATAGCGGGGGGGCACAGTGAGCAGTTCTTC

abundance: few
j_gene: TRBJ1-1
v_gene: TRBV6-6
d_gene: -
CDR3aa: CASSYGYRANTEAFF
CDR3nt: TGTGCCAGCAGTTACGGTTATAGGGCGAACACTGAAGCTTTCTTT

abundance: -
j_gene: TRBJ1-3
v_gene: TRBV5-1
d_gene: -
CDR3aa: CASSPASPGNTIYF
CDR3nt: TGCGCCAGCAGCCCAGCGAGCCCTGGAAACACCATATATTTT

abundance: few
j_gene: TRBJ1-2
v_gene: TRBV4-2
d_gene: -
CDR3aa: CASSPRGGEGYTF
CDR3nt: TGTGCCAGCAGCCCGCGCGGGGGGGAAGGCTACACCTTC

abundance: -
j_gene: TRBJ2-3
v_gene: TRBV19
d_gene: TRBD2
CDR3aa: CASRRGLAGGTDTQYF
CDR3nt: TGTGCCAGTAGGAGGGGACTAGCGGGGGGGACAGATACGCAGTATTTT

abundance: -
j_gene: TRBJ2-5
v_gene: TRBV18
d_gene: -
CDR3aa: CASSPPGLETQYF
CDR3nt: TGTGCCAGCTCACCACCGGGACTAGAGACCCAGTACTTC

abundance: -
j_gene: TRBJ2-5
v_gene: TRBV19
d_gene: -
CDR3aa: CASSMQNQETQYF
CDR3nt: TGTGCCAGTAGTATGCAGAACCAAGAGACCCAGTACTTC

abundance: -
j_gene: TRBJ2-7
v_gene: TRBV28
d_gene: TRBD1
CDR3aa: CAGSLQGVSYEQYF
CDR3nt: TGTGCCGGCAGTCTACAGGGGGTATCCTACGAGCAGTACTTC

abundance: -
j_gene: TRBJ1-1
v_gene: TRBV4-2
d_gene: TRBD1
CDR3aa: CASSQDGTGALGTEAFF
CDR3nt: TGTGCCAGCAGCCAAGATGGGACAGGGGCCCTGGGGACTGAAGCTTTCTTT

abundance: -
j_gene: TRBJ1-4
v_gene: TRBV28
d_gene: -
CDR3aa: CASSHYATNEKLFF
CDR3nt: TGTGCCAGCAGCCATTATGCAACTAATGAAAAACTGTTTTTT

abundance: -
j_gene: TRBJ2-7
v_gene: TRBV5-1
d_gene: TRBD2
CDR3aa: CASSLSLAVTYEQYF
CDR3nt: TGCGCCAGCAGCTTGAGTCTAGCGGTTACCTACGAGCAGTACTTC